The source of this T cell receptor beta chain is a study of identical twins. From the 5' RACE reads, TCRdb called clonotypes with MiXCR, one entry per CDR3 protein. This sample has roughly 230,000 distinct CDR3 sequences, with about 8% found just once. CDR1 is DFQATT, CDR2 SNEGSKA, per germline (reference sequence). The CDR3 totals 14 residues. V was clipped by 4 bases and J by 3 bases, with 16 bases between them. This sample also belongs to another study, concerning yellow fever vaccine responses in identical twins.

This clonotype originated in a woman under 30 in good health. Source material: CD8+ T cells sorted from blood. The chain employs TRBV20-1 and TRBJ2-7; the D is unclear. CDR3 region: CSATWETNLYEQYF. CDR3 DNA sequence: TGCAGTGCTACTTGGGAAACTAACCTCTACGAGCAGTACTTC.